Shown below are 5 T cell receptor beta chains from a single sample sequenced in a study of radiation and T cells in renal cell carcinoma. The table came from immunoSEQ multiplex PCR; TCRdb's copy has only in-frame clones and leaves some out. Among about 49,000 clones listed, approximately 80% were seen once. Time point meaning: baseline pretreatment blood. Treatment given: 15 Gy SBRT to primary tumor, nephrectomy 4 weeks later. The specimen comprised blood, sampled from a patient whose treatment included radiotherapy and nephrectomy. The receptors here all came from a woman between 65 and 79 years old with renal cell carcinoma.

Concerning this clone itself: The sample contains more than one DNA sequence encoding this CDR3. As DNA, the CDR3 is TGTGCCAGCAGCTTGGGGCAGGCATCACCCCTCCACTTT. It translates to CASSLGQASPLHF. The chain links TRBV5-6 to TRBJ1-6; no reliable D call. CDR1 SGHDT and CDR2 YYEEEE come from the germline V gene. The CDR3 loop spans 13 amino acids. Trimming took 0 bases from V and 10 from J, leaving 8 bases between them.

The chain couples TRBV19 to TRBJ1-4; perhaps TRBD1 as D (5 bases). The germline V gene has CDR1 LNHDA and CDR2 SQIVND (reference sequence). V shed 7 bases and J shed 4 bases, with 10 bases lying between them. This CDR3 region has 13 residues. The CDR3 protein is CASTRGRNEKLFF. In DNA form, the CDR3 reads TGTGCCAGTACCCGGGGCCGTAATGAAAAACTGTTTTTT.

The chain employs TRBV7-9 and TRBJ2-3; the D gene is possibly TRBD2 (5 bases). V was trimmed by 1 base and J by 6 bases, leaving 14 bases between them. From germline, CDR1 is SEHNR and CDR2 FQNEAQ (reference sequence). The CDR3 is made up of 15 amino acids. CDR3 amino acids: CASSLDSSSIDTQYF. The CDR3 bases are TGTGCCAGCAGCTTAGATAGCTCTAGCATCGATACGCAGTATTTT.

The sample holds one count of this clone. The chain employs TRBV7-8 and TRBJ1-3; D may be TRBD1 (5 bases). Trimming shortened V by 5 bases and J by 7 bases, and 27 bases separated the two germline ends. Germline CDR1 and CDR2: SGHVS and FQNEAQ. This CDR3 spans 18 amino acids. CDR3 residues: CASSLIPKDILVRNTIYF. CDR3 sequence (DNA): TGTGCCAGCAGCCTTATTCCGAAGGACATCCTGGTGCGTAACACCATATATTTT.

The chain has TRBV6-1 and TRBJ2-3; no firm D call. The V and J ends lost 2 bases and 0 bases respectively, with 12 bases between them. Germline V gene data show CDR1 as MNHNS and CDR2 as SASEGT. This CDR3 region has 16 residues. The CDR3, as DNA: TGTGCCAGCAGTGAATTGGGAACTTCTAGCACAGATACGCAGTATTTT. It yields the protein CASSELGTSSTDTQYF.